These 32 T cell receptor beta chains came from one sample sequenced in a study of blood T cell repertoires in COVID-19. The table came from immunoSEQ multiplex PCR; TCRdb's copy has only in-frame clones and leaves some out. The table has 98,000 or so clones, roughly 84% seen once. Source material: peripheral blood. The receptors originated from a woman in her sixties or seventies in a cohort sampled during active or convalescent COVID-19.

The rearrangement joins TRBV27 to TRBJ1-1; D might be TRBD1 (5 bases). Germline V gene data show CDR1 as MNHEY and CDR2 as SMNVEV (reference sequence). V lost 6 bases and J 7 bases, leaving 18 bases between the germline ends. This CDR3 region has 14 residues. The CDR3 loop reads CASRSLGQGGEAFF. The DNA for the CDR3 is TGTGCCAGCAGGTCCCTCGGGCAGGGCGGTGAAGCTTTCTTT.

This rearrangement joins TRBV5-1 to TRBJ1-1, with D uncertain. Germline lookup yields CDR1 SGHRS and CDR2 YFSETQ. The CDR3 is made up of 15 amino acids. Trimming stripped 4 bases from V and 4 bases from J, with 17 bases between. Here the CDR3 DNA reads TGCGCCAGCAGCCTGGCGGGTAGTCGGAGCACTGAAGCTTTCTTT. Protein product: CASSLAGSRSTEAFF.

The CDR3 DNA reads TGTGCCAGTAGTGCCGGCCTAGCTACCGGGGAGCTGTTTTTT. This encodes CASSAGLATGELFF. The gene calls are TRBV19 and TRBJ2-2, with D possibly being TRBD2 (5 bases). Trimming left V 5 bases short and J 5 bases short, with 12 bases between. The CDR3 sequence is 14 residues long. Germline CDR1 is LNHDA and CDR2 is SQIVND (reference sequence).

The chain couples TRBV11-1 to TRBJ2-7; 9 nucleotides agree with TRBD1. V trimming: 4 bases; J trimming: 3 bases; junction bases outside the gene matches: 4. Germline V gene data show CDR1 as SGHAT and CDR2 as FQDESV (reference sequence). CDR3 length: 14 amino acids. CDR3 DNA sequence: TGTGCCAGCAGCTCAATGACAGGGGGCTACGAGCAGTACTTC. Translated: CASSSMTGGYEQYF.

V and J are TRBV10-3 and TRBJ1-2, with 8 positions matching TRBD1. CDR1 is ENHRY, CDR2 SYGVKD, per germline. The CDR3 is 18 residues long. V dropped 0 bases and J dropped 3; count of bases not matched to a gene: 12. CDR3 sequence: CAISESWGTGTFDYGYTF. As DNA, the CDR3 is TGTGCCATCAGTGAGTCGTGGGGGACAGGAACCTTTGACTATGGCTACACCTTC.

The CDR3 bases are TGTGCCAGTAGTATCAACCCAGGGGCGACCTCTGGGGCCAACGTCCTGACTTTC. This translates into CASSINPGATSGANVLTF. The chain couples TRBV19 to TRBJ2-6, with D possibly being TRBD1 (6 bases). This CDR3 has 18 amino acids. With 3 bases removed from V and 0 bases from J, the gap between germline ends came to 15 bases. Per germline, CDR1 LNHDA and CDR2 SQIVND (reference sequence).

The chain carries TRBV29-1 and TRBJ2-7; D not certain. Germline assignment: CDR1 SQVTM and CDR2 ANQGSEA. V was pared by 7 bases and J by 5 bases, with 15 bases between. There are 12 residues in the CDR3. The CDR3 coding sequence is TGCAGCGGCCCGAGATGGGCCCACGAGCAGTACTTC. Translated, it gives CSGPRWAHEQYF.

This chain uses TRBV28 with TRBJ1-5; TRBD1 agrees at 8 bases. This CDR3 contains 16 residues. With V trimmed by 6 bases and J by 0 bases, 7 bases remained unmatched. The germline CDR1 and CDR2 sequences are MDHEN and SYDVKM. CDR3 bases: TGTGCCAGCAGGAGCGGACAGGGTCGTAGCAATCAGCCCCAGCATTTT. Translated: CASRSGQGRSNQPQHF.

In its sample, this clone was seen once. The V call is TRBV7-9, the J call TRBJ1-2; 10 bases agree with TRBD1. J was trimmed by 8 bases and V by 1 base; bases with no gene match: 7. There are 15 residues in the CDR3. Germline-derived CDR1 and CDR2 are SEHNR and FQNEAQ (reference sequence). CDR3 in amino acids: CASSLEIAGQGGYTF. CDR3 nucleotide sequence: TGTGCCAGCAGCTTAGAAATTGCGGGACAGGGGGGCTACACCTTC.

This chain links TRBV10-3 with TRBJ2-6; D is perhaps TRBD1 (6 bases). The CDR3 consists of 19 residues. The germline V gene encodes CDR1 ENHRY and CDR2 SYGVKD. Deletions cut 1 base from V and 0 bases from J, with 16 bases between. In nucleotides, the CDR3 is TGTGCCATCAGTGAGTGGTCGGACAGAAACCCCTCTGGGGCCAACGTCCTGACTTTC. It encodes CAISEWSDRNPSGANVLTF.

This rearrangement joins TRBV7-9 to TRBJ1-1; D gene unclear. V was cut by 5 bases and J by 1 base, with 11 bases left in between. Germline V gene data show CDR1 as SEHNR and CDR2 as FQNEAQ (reference sequence). This CDR3 contains 14 residues. The CDR3 is CASSHSTANTEAFF. In DNA form, the CDR3 reads TGTGCCAGCAGCCACTCCACAGCGAACACTGAAGCTTTCTTT.

This chain uses TRBV14 with TRBJ2-1, with 10 bases identical to TRBD2. Germline assignment: CDR1 SGHDN and CDR2 FVKESK. After removal of 4 bases from V and 8 bases from J, the junction contained 20 bases not matched to a gene. The CDR3 spans 19 residues. The chain's CDR3 is CASSLRWTSGLQRDHEQFF. In nucleotides, the CDR3 is TGTGCCAGCAGCCTTAGATGGACTAGCGGCCTACAACGGGACCATGAGCAGTTCTTC.

This chain joins TRBV5-4 and TRBJ1-1; TRBD1 might be the D (6 bases). Trimming stripped 2 bases from V and 7 bases from J, with 12 bases between. This CDR3 has 13 residues. Germline CDR1 is SGHNT and CDR2 is YYREEE (reference sequence). The DNA for the CDR3 is TGTGCCAGCAGCTTAGGGGGACAATTTGAAGCTTTCTTT. Amino acids: CASSLGGQFEAFF.

The chain carries TRBV7-9 and TRBJ1-3, with D unresolved. Germline values: CDR1 SEHNR, CDR2 FQNEAQ (reference sequence). Trimming shortened V by 2 bases and J by 2 bases, and 16 bases separated the two germline ends. This CDR3 has 17 amino acids. The CDR3 nucleotides read TGTGCCAGCAGCTTAAATAAGGGAGTAAGTGCTGGAAACACCATATATTTT. Translating it yields CASSLNKGVSAGNTIYF.

The rearrangement links TRBV19 to TRBJ1-5; tentatively, D is TRBD1 (6 bases). This CDR3 has 14 amino acids. Trimming left V 4 bases short and J 4 bases short, with 11 bases between. CDR1 and CDR2 from the germline V gene are LNHDA and SQIVND (reference sequence). Written as DNA, the CDR3 is TGTGCCAGTAGTACGACAGGAGATAATCAGCCCCAGCATTTT. This encodes CASSTTGDNQPQHF. Full variable domain (rest looked up from reference TRBV19 and TRBJ1-5): DGGITQSPKYLFRKEGQNVTLSCEQNLNHDAMYWYRQDPGQGLRLIYYSQIVNDFQKGDIAEGYSVSREKKESFPLTVTSAQKNPTAFYLCASSTTGDNQPQHFGDGTRLSIL.

The chain links TRBV29-1 to TRBJ2-1, with 10 bases fitting TRBD2. The germline V gene has CDR1 SQVTM and CDR2 ANQGSEA. V gave up 1 base and J gave up 2 bases; unmatched junction bases: 2. This CDR3 has 15 amino acids. CDR3 sequence: CSVEGLAGAYNEQFF. CDR3 nucleotide sequence: TGCAGCGTTGAAGGGCTAGCGGGAGCCTACAATGAGCAGTTCTTC.

The chain has TRBV11-3 and TRBJ2-3; D gene unclear. This CDR3 contains 15 residues. Deletions cut 3 bases from V and 2 bases from J, with 12 bases between. In germline, CDR1 is SGHNT, CDR2 YENEEA. The CDR3 region is CASSFRLPHTDTQYF. The DNA of the CDR3 is TGTGCCAGCAGCTTCCGACTCCCTCACACAGATACGCAGTATTTT.

The chain couples TRBV5-8 to TRBJ2-1, with a weak D call TRBD1 (6 bases). From germline, CDR1 is SGHTS and CDR2 YDEGEE. CDR3 length: 11 residues. Trimming pared 7 bases from V and 11 bases from J, leaving 13 bases between. CDR3 sequence reads: CASASTGKQFF. CDR3 sequence (DNA): TGTGCCAGCGCTAGTACAGGGAAGCAGTTCTTC.

The chain employs TRBV2 and TRBJ1-5; D remains ambiguous. The V and J ends lost 6 bases and 6 bases respectively, with 18 bases between them. Germline V gene data show CDR1 as SNHLY and CDR2 as FYNNEI. The CDR3 has 15 amino acids. CDR3 region: CASRAQSGAGQPQHF. CDR3 nucleotide sequence: TGTGCCAGCAGAGCCCAAAGCGGAGCTGGTCAGCCCCAGCATTTT. Full variable domain (remainder filled in from reference TRBV2 and TRBJ1-5): EPEVTQTPSHQVTQMGQEVILRCVPISNHLYFYWYRQILGQKVEFLVSFYNNEISEKSEIFDDQFSVERPDGSNFTLKIRSTKLEDSAMYFCASRAQSGAGQPQHFGDGTRLSIL.

This rearrangement joins TRBV12-3 or TRBV12-4 to TRBJ2-7; D not certain. The V end was cut by 6 bases, the J end by 4 bases, with 10 bases between. The CDR3 length is 12 residues. CDR3 bases: TGTGCCAGCAGCAACACCGTGTACGAGCAGTACTTC. It codes for CASSNTVYEQYF.

The CDR3 DNA reads TGTGCCAGCAGTGTCAGGGACAGCGAAGGAAACACCATATATTTT. Its translation: CASSVRDSEGNTIYF. This chain connects TRBV27 to TRBJ1-3; 7 bases map to TRBD1. Trimming at V came to 5 bases and at J to 4 bases, leaving 8 bases not matched to a gene. This CDR3 region has 15 residues. Germline assignment: CDR1 MNHEY and CDR2 SMNVEV (reference sequence).

The sample holds a few counts of this clone. The gene calls are TRBV11-1 and TRBJ2-1, with unresolved D. The CDR3 has 14 amino acids. V was cut by 1 base and J by 4 bases, with 8 bases left in between. The germline gives CDR1 SGHAT, CDR2 FQDESV (reference sequence). CDR3 region: CASSLGLYYNEQFF. CDR3 nucleotide sequence: TGTGCCAGCAGCTTAGGACTTTATTACAATGAGCAGTTCTTC.

CDR3 nucleotides: TGTGCCAGCGTAAACGGAGCCCTATTCTATGGCTACACCTTC. It specifies CASVNGALFYGYTF. This sequence joins TRBV19 and TRBJ1-2; D gene unclear. Germline V gene data show CDR1 as LNHDA and CDR2 as SQIVND (reference sequence). Between the trimmed V and J ends, which lost 9 bases and 4 bases, there was a span of 18 bases. The CDR3 loop spans 14 amino acids. Filled out from reference TRBV19 and TRBJ1-2, the complete variable domain reads DGGITQSPKYLFRKEGQNVTLSCEQNLNHDAMYWYRQDPGQGLRLIYYSQIVNDFQKGDIAEGYSVSREKKESFPLTVTSAQKNPTAFYLCASVNGALFYGYTFGSGTRLTVV.

This chain uses TRBV20-1 with TRBJ1-1, with D tentatively TRBD1 (5 bases). The CDR3 length is 13 residues. V lost 3 bases and J 5 bases, leaving 13 bases between the germline ends. Germline V gives CDR1 DFQATT, CDR2 SNEGSKA (reference sequence). The CDR3 region is CSASTAGVTEAFF. CDR3 DNA: TGCAGTGCTAGTACGGCGGGGGTGACTGAAGCTTTCTTT.

This clone has at least ten counts. DNA of the CDR3: TGTGCCAGCAGCGGACTAGCGGGGGCGACGCAGTACGAGCAGTACTTC. Protein product: CASSGLAGATQYEQYF. This rearrangement joins TRBV11-2 to TRBJ2-7, with 13 bases that match TRBD2. The CDR3 extends over 16 amino acids. J was trimmed by 4 bases and V by 5 bases; bases with no gene match: 8. Germline loops: CDR1 SGHAT, CDR2 FQNNGV. Using reference TRBV11-2 and TRBJ2-7 for the parts outside the CDR3, the full variable domain is EAGVAQSPRYKIIEKRQSVAFWCNPISGHATLYWYQQILGQGPKLLIQFQNNGVVDDSQLPKDRFSAERLKGVDSTLKIQPAKLEDSAVYLCASSGLAGATQYEQYFGPGTRLTVT.

The chain recombines TRBV7-9 with TRBJ1-1, with D hard to call. Germline V gives CDR1 SEHNR, CDR2 FQNEAQ (reference sequence). CDR3 length: 11 amino acids. V lost 5 bases to trimming and J lost 11 bases, with 12 bases between them. This CDR3 reads CASSTDAVAFF. For the CDR3, the DNA is TGTGCCAGCAGCACCGATGCGGTCGCTTTCTTT.

The genes are TRBV19 and TRBJ1-1, with D possibly matching TRBD1 (5 bases). The CDR3 is made up of 16 amino acids. Trimming stripped 5 bases from V and 4 bases from J, with 20 bases between. Germline-derived CDR1 and CDR2 are LNHDA and SQIVND (reference sequence). The CDR3, as DNA: TGTGCCAGTAGTCCCCATGGGGGGGGGTCGGGCACTGAAGCTTTCTTT. As protein: CASSPHGGGSGTEAFF. Using reference TRBV19 and TRBJ1-1 for the parts outside the CDR3, the full variable domain is DGGITQSPKYLFRKEGQNVTLSCEQNLNHDAMYWYRQDPGQGLRLIYYSQIVNDFQKGDIAEGYSVSREKKESFPLTVTSAQKNPTAFYLCASSPHGGGSGTEAFFGQGTRLTVV.

The J gene is TRBJ1-1, the V gene TRBV13, with TRBD1 matching 10 bases. V lost 4 bases to trimming and J lost 4 bases; unmatched junction nucleotides: 3. The CDR3 contains 14 residues. The germline CDR1 and CDR2 sequences are PRHDT and FYEKMQ (reference sequence). Here the CDR3 reads CASSSDRGLTEAFF. In DNA, the CDR3 is TGTGCCAGCAGCTCTGACAGGGGGCTCACTGAAGCTTTCTTT. The full variable domain, in which reference TRBV13 and TRBJ1-1 provide the parts outside the CDR3, is AAGVIQSPRHLIKEKRETATLKCYPIPRHDTVYWYQQGPGQDPQFLISFYEKMQSDKGSIPDRFSAQQFSDYHSELNMSSLELGDSALYFCASSSDRGLTEAFFGQGTRLTVV.

This rearrangement joins TRBV27 to TRBJ2-1, with 9 bases lining up with TRBD1. The CDR3 covers 21 residues. Germline values: CDR1 MNHEY, CDR2 SMNVEV (reference sequence). V lost 2 bases and J lost 4; bases outside the gene matches: 21. CDR3 bases: TGTGCCAGCAGTTTAAGCCGGGACAGGGTTTACTTATGGGGATTTTACAATGAGCAGTTCTTC. This translates into CASSLSRDRVYLWGFYNEQFF.

V is TRBV5-4 and J is TRBJ1-2; D is possibly TRBD1 (6 bases). Germline V lookup: CDR1 SGHNT, CDR2 YYREEE (reference sequence). The length of the CDR3 is 13 residues. Between the trimmed V and J ends, which lost 10 bases and 4 bases, there was a span of 17 bases. Written as DNA, the CDR3 is TGTGCCGGGGTTTACAGGGAAGCCTATGGCTACACCTTC. This sequence encodes CAGVYREAYGYTF.

The sample holds one count of this clone. The genes are TRBV5-1 and TRBJ2-5; the D gene is possibly TRBD1 (5 bases). In germline, CDR1 is SGHRS, CDR2 YFSETQ. The V gene lost 9 bases and the J gene lost 0 bases, with 15 bases spanning the gap. The CDR3 is 14 residues long. The CDR3 region has the DNA TGCGCCACCCGCAAAGGGGTAAACCAAGAGACCCAGTACTTC. It specifies CATRKGVNQETQYF.

The V gene is TRBV19, the J gene TRBJ2-5; D is uncertain. The CDR3 has 15 residues. V shed 4 bases and J shed 0 bases, with 12 bases lying between them. Germline assignment: CDR1 LNHDA and CDR2 SQIVND (reference sequence). The CDR3 protein is CASSKGRPYQETQYF. The CDR3 DNA sequence: TGTGCCAGTAGTAAAGGCAGGCCGTACCAAGAGACCCAGTACTTC.